One sample yielded the 10 T cell receptor beta chains listed below, sequenced in a study of cytomegalovirus exposure and HLA in healthy donors. Assay used: immunoSEQ multiplex PCR; TCRdb lists only in-frame clones, some missing. The table has some 140,000 clones, 75% to 90% seen once; the top ten hold about 22%. The sample consisted of PBMCs. These receptors all stem from a man aged 18 to 35 in good health and CMV-seropositive.

The chain has TRBV21-1 and TRBJ1-1; TRBD1 was called by the table and not checked on the DNA. TRBV21-1 represents a pseudogene. The CDR3 length is 14 residues. CDR3 nucleotide sequence: TGTGCCAGCAGCAACGCCCAGGGGGTCACTGAAGCTTTCTTT. Translating gives CASSNAQGVTEAFF.

As to this clone: The sample contains more than one DNA sequence encoding this CDR3. The genes are TRBV7-2 and TRBJ2-5; D call uncertain. This CDR3 comprises 13 residues. Germline CDR1 is SGHTA and CDR2 is FQGNSA. The V end was cut by 3 bases, the J end by 2 bases, with 7 bases between. CDR3 sequence (DNA): TGTGCCAGCAGCTTTTCAGTTCAAGAGACCCAGTACTTC. This codes for CASSFSVQETQYF.

A note on this clone: One end of the junction does not line up with germline, which may come from a read error. This chain uses TRBV6-1 with TRBJ1-1; TRBD1 matches 9 bases. CDR3 length equals 14 residues. Germline assignment: CDR1 MNHNS and CDR2 SASEGT. Here the CDR3 DNA reads TGTGCCAGCAGGGAAGGACAGGGGAGGCCTGAAGCTTTCTTT. It yields the protein CASREGQGRPEAFF.

The chain employs TRBV5-1 and TRBJ2-3; tentatively, D is TRBD2 (6 bases). Trimming left V 0 bases short and J 8 bases short, with 19 bases between. The CDR3 runs 16 residues. CDR1 SGHRS and CDR2 YFSETQ come from the germline V gene. As DNA, the CDR3 is TGCGCCAGCAGCTTGGAGCAGGGAGGCGTCGGCCGTACGCAGTATTTT. This translates into CASSLEQGGVGRTQYF.

V and J are TRBV15 and TRBJ1-4, with 7 positions matching TRBD1. The germline V gene has CDR1 LNHNV and CDR2 YYDKDF (reference sequence). V lost 1 base to trimming and J lost 3 bases; unmatched junction nucleotides: 8. There are 17 residues in the CDR3. The CDR3 sequence: CATSRAGTVRANEKLFF. Here the CDR3 DNA reads TGTGCCACCAGCAGAGCCGGGACAGTCCGGGCTAATGAAAAACTGTTTTTT.

The chain has TRBV2 and TRBJ2-3, with D hard to call. Germline V gene lookup returns CDR1 SNHLY and CDR2 FYNNEI. The CDR3 sequence is 14 residues long. The germline V and J ends were trimmed by 6 bases and 0 bases, with 10 bases remaining between them. This chain's CDR3 is CASSEDFSTDTQYF. For the CDR3, the DNA is TGTGCCAGCAGCGAGGATTTTAGCACAGATACGCAGTATTTT.

The chain carries TRBV2 and TRBJ1-1; no clear D. The CDR3 contains 11 residues. Trimming took off 7 bases at V and 0 bases at J, with 3 bases between the two ends. Germline V gene sequence: CDR1 SNHLY, CDR2 FYNNEI. The CDR3 bases are TGTGCCAGCACCTTGAACACTGAAGCTTTCTTT. This sequence encodes CASTLNTEAFF.

This clone was found once. The chain combines TRBV28 with TRBJ1-6, with 10 bases matching TRBD1. Unmatched junction bases numbered 8, after V lost 6 bases and J lost 9 bases. CDR1 and CDR2 (germline): MDHEN, SYDVKM. The CDR3 has 15 residues. The CDR3 loop reads CASSTQTGGGSPLHF. The CDR3 region has the DNA TGTGCCAGCAGCACCCAGACAGGGGGCGGTTCACCCCTCCACTTT.

This clone is a singleton in its sample. The chain combines TRBV7-9 with TRBJ2-3, with D maybe TRBD1 (7 bases). Germline-derived CDR1 and CDR2 are SEHNR and FQNEAQ (reference sequence). The CDR3 spans 18 residues. The germline V and J ends were trimmed by 4 bases and 1 base, with 21 bases remaining between them. This CDR3 is CASSSGSTGRFGTDTQYF. The CDR3 DNA sequence: TGTGCCAGCAGCTCAGGATCGACAGGGAGGTTCGGCACAGATACGCAGTATTTT. Full variable domain (missing parts from reference TRBV7-9 and TRBJ2-3): DTGVSQNPRHKITKRGQNVTFRCDPISEHNRLYWYRQTLGQGPEFLTYFQNEAQLEKSRLLSDRFSAERPKGSFSTLEIQRTEQGDSAMYLCASSSGSTGRFGTDTQYFGPGTRLTVL.

The chain is built from TRBV19 and TRBJ1-2; D is undetermined. The V and J ends lost 2 bases and 4 bases respectively, with 11 bases between them. The CDR3 is 14 residues long. Germline V gene data show CDR1 as LNHDA and CDR2 as SQIVND (reference sequence). The CDR3 is CASSIRPPGYGYTF. The CDR3 DNA follows: TGTGCCAGTAGTATAAGGCCCCCGGGCTATGGCTACACCTTC.